The 8 T cell receptor beta chains below come from one sample, sequenced in a study of T cells in Graves' hyperthyroidism and ophthalmopathy (dated by TCRdb to about 2019). The library was built by means of multiplex PCR. The sample was run on an Illumina HiSeq 2000. The TCR beta CDR3 regions were amplified from the RNA transcripts. For the first round of RT-PCR on the TCR CDR3, the HTBI primer set was used together with the Qiagen OneStep RT-PCR kit. TCRdb reran the public reads through fastp at Q25 and MiXCR, keeping productive beta chains. One record per CDR3 amino acid sequence lists the most common genes and DNA. The sample includes around 690,000 distinct CDR3 sequences, with around 20% observed a single time. The top ten clones comprise roughly 30% of the sample. The sample consisted of blood. All receptors come from a man younger than 40 with Graves' ophthalmopathy.

V gene TRBV18 combines with J gene TRBJ2-5; 9 bases agree with TRBD1. Germline V lookup: CDR1 KGHSH, CDR2 LQKENI. The CDR3 loop spans 17 amino acids. V gave up 4 bases and J gave up 0 bases; unmatched junction bases: 9. The CDR3 nucleotides read TGTGCCAGCTCACAGCCTATCGGGACAGGGAACCAAGAGACCCAGTACTTC. This gives the protein CASSQPIGTGNQETQYF.

The genes are TRBV4-2 and TRBJ1-4; D unresolved. Trimming left V 0 bases short and J 7 bases short, with 15 bases between. Germline CDR1 and CDR2: LGHNA and YNFKEQ. There are 16 residues in the CDR3. CDR3 coding DNA: TGTGCCAGCAGCCAAGAACGTTCCCGGGGTGGTGAAAAACTGTTTTTT. Amino acids: CASSQERSRGGEKLFF.

This clonotype was seen a few times. V and J are TRBV20-1 and TRBJ1-5; TRBD1 is a possible D gene (5 bases). CDR1 is DFQATT and CDR2 is SNEGSKA in the germline V gene (reference sequence). Trimming took 3 bases from V and 7 from J, leaving 13 bases between them. This CDR3 is built from 13 residues. CDR3 loop: CSARGGSGQPQHF. In DNA, the CDR3 is TGCAGTGCTAGGGGGGGTTCAGGGCAGCCCCAGCATTTT.

In this sample, this clonotype turned up many times. The chain links TRBV6-1 to TRBJ2-5; possibly TRBD1 for D (8 bases). The V gene lost 10 bases and the J gene lost 5 bases, with 23 bases spanning the gap. Germline-derived CDR1 and CDR2 are MNHNS and SASEGT. This CDR3 region has 15 residues. CDR3 DNA sequence: TGTGCCATCAACGGGGGGCAGGGGGCTGGGGAGACCCAGTACTTC. It encodes CAINGGQGAGETQYF.

This clonotype appeared many times. The CDR3 region is CASSYPGQPETQYF. In DNA, the CDR3 is TGTGCCAGCAGTTACCCAGGACAGCCAGAGACCCAGTACTTC. The J gene is TRBJ2-5, the V gene TRBV6-6; the D gene is possibly TRBD1 (6 bases). CDR3 length: 14 residues. Germline assignment: CDR1 MNHNY and CDR2 SVGAGI (reference sequence). V was pared by 2 bases and J by 4 bases, with 11 bases between.

The CDR3 is CASSWQVGDIQYF. The CDR3 coding sequence is TGTGCCAGCAGTTGGCAGGTTGGGGACATTCAGTACTTC. The chain employs TRBV6-5 and TRBJ2-4; D unclear. Germline V gene sequence: CDR1 MNHEY, CDR2 SVGAGI. This CDR3 has 13 residues. V lost 4 bases and J 8 bases, leaving 12 bases between the germline ends.

This rearrangement joins TRBV7-2 to TRBJ1-2; D not certain. Trimming removed 2 bases from V and 0 bases from J, with 10 bases in between. CDR1 and CDR2 (germline): SGHTA, FQGNSA. The CDR3 loop spans 15 amino acids. The CDR3 protein is CASSLYGSSNYGYTF. CDR3 DNA sequence: TGTGCCAGCAGCTTATACGGCAGCTCTAACTATGGCTACACCTTC.

The chain employs TRBV15 and TRBJ2-7; 12 nucleotides agree with TRBD2. J gave up 4 bases and V 3 bases, and 4 bases lay outside the gene matches. The CDR3 is 15 residues long. Per germline, CDR1 LNHNV and CDR2 YYDKDF (reference sequence). CDR3 bases: TGTGCCACCAGCAGCCGGACTAGCGGGGTTTACGAGCAGTACTTC. Encoded protein: CATSSRTSGVYEQYF. The variable domain in full, completed from reference TRBV15 and TRBJ2-7, reads DAMVIQNPRYQVTQFGKPVTLSCSQTLNHNVMYWYQQKSSQAPKLLFHYYDKDFNNEADTPDNFQSRRPNTSFCFLDIRSPGLGDTAMYLCATSSRTSGVYEQYFGPGTRLTVT.